This T cell receptor (beta chain) was sequenced in a study of T-cell reconstitution after alpha-beta-depleted transplantation in children (dated by TCRdb to 2016 to 2017). For the wider study: Using TCR repertoire profiling, the study quantitatively followed how T-cell immune reconstitution unfolded in children after TCRalphabeta/CD19-depleted allogeneic hematopoietic cell transplantation.

The germline V gene supplies CDR1 SGHVS and CDR2 FNYEAQ. Its CDR3 holds 14 amino acids, cysteine through phenylalanine. The CDR3 DNA has 42 bases and is translated from base 1. At the junction V is shortened by 1 base and J by 7 bases, with 14 bases in between. In light of the paper, this sample's treatment or condition label describes: allogeneic hematopoietic cell transplantation with graft depleted of TCRalphabeta T cells and CD19 B cells. The children who served as transplant recipients had been given grafts of TCRalphabeta/CD19-depleted allogeneic hematopoietic cells. Receptor amplification or capture employed PCR. The instrument was an Illumina HiSeq 2500. Molecular barcoding was employed in the preparation of TCR libraries, with unique molecular identifiers being used to normalize TCRbeta repertoire quantification. In-frame beta chains were kept once TCRdb had trimmed the public reads at Q25 with fastp and called clones with MiXCR. Every distinct CDR3 protein forms one entry, paired with its most common genes and DNA. For this sample the table gives more than 400,000 distinct CDR3 sequences, of which around two fifths were detected only once. Clones ranked in the top ten supply roughly 27% of the sample.

With regard to this clonotype: Its antigen is unknown. The input lacks base qualities; no much larger clone sits a single base away.

On the study overall, not on this receptor specifically: The apparently early recovery of alphabetaT-cell counts about two months after transplant reportedly depended on only several hundred rapidly expanded clones that came from non-depleted graft cells. In some patients, the high TCRbeta diversity seen at day 60 was put down to recipient T cells and intrathymic progenitors that had survived conditioning. The frequencies of hyperexpanded clones fell over the following months, and after one year, T-cell counts and TCRbeta diversity were mostly attributed to newly produced T cells.

The rearrangement joined TRBV7-6 to TRBJ2-7; there is no confident call for the D gene. The receptor was isolated from a girl aged 2 to 9 with aplastic anemia, due to receive a stem cell transplant. Sample: PBMCs, taken before TCRalphabeta/CD19-depleted stem cell transplant. CDR3 reads: CASSLEISSREQYF. The nucleotide sequence is TGTGCCAGCAGCTTAGAAATCTCCAGCCGGGAGCAGTACTTC. The full variable domain, completed from the reference TRBV7-6 and TRBJ2-7 proteins outside the CDR3, reads GAGVSQSPRYKVTKRGQDVALRCDPISGHVSLYWYRQALGQGPEFLTYFNYEAQQDKSGLPNDRFSAERPEGSISTLTIQRTEQRDSAMYRCASSLEISSREQYFGPGTRLTVT.